The clone carrying this T cell receptor (beta chain) has at least ten counts. With a much larger clone just one base away, this may be a read error. Researchers prepared the TCRbeta library using unique molecular identifiers, the study reports. TCRdb redid the calling of the PCR reads with MiXCR, one entry per CDR3 protein. The sample holds over 150,000 distinct CDR3 sequences, roughly 15% seen once. This sample stems from a study of T-cell reconstitution after alpha-beta-depleted transplantation in children. The clonotype originates from a human donor who donated a stem cell graft to a child with acute lymphoblastic leukemia. Sample: PBMCs from the stem cell graft donor, taken from the stem cell graft.

CDR3 loop: CASTLRGTEAFF. DNA for the CDR3: TGTGCCAGCACCCTAAGGGGGACTGAAGCTTTCTTT. This sequence joins TRBV27 and TRBJ1-1, with TRBD1 as a possible D gene (6 bases). CDR3 size: 12 residues. V lost 7 bases to trimming and J lost 5 bases, with 11 bases between them. CDR1 is MNHEY and CDR2 is SMNVEV in the germline V gene (reference sequence).